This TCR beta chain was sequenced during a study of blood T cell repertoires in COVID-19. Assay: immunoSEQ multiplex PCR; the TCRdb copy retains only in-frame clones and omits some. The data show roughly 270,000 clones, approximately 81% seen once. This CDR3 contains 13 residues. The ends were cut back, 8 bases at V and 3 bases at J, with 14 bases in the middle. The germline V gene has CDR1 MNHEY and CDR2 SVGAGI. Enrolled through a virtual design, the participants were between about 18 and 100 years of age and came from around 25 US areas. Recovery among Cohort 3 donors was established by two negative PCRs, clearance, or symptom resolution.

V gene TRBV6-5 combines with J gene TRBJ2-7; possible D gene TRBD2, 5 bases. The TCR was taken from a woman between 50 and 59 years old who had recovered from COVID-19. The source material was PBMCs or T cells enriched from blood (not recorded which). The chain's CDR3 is CASGRRRGYEQYF. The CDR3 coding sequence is TGTGCCAGCGGGCGGAGGAGAGGCTACGAGCAGTACTTC.